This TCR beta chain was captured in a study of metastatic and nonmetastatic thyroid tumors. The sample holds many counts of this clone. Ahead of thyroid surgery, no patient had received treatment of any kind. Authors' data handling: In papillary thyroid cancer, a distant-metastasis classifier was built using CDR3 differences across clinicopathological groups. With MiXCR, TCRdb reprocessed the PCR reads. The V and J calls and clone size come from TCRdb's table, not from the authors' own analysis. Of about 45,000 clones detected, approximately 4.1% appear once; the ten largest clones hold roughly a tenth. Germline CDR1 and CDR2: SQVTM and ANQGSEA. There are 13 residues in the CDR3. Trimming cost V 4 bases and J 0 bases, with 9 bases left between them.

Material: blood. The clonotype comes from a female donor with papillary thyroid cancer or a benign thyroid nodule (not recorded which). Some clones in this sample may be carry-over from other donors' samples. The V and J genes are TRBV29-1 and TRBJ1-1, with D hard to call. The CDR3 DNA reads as TGCAGCGTTGTCCGACATCTGAACACTGAAGCTTTCTTT. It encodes CSVVRHLNTEAFF. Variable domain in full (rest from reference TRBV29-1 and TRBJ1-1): SAVISQKPSRDICQRGTSLTIQCQVDSQVTMMFWYRQQPGQSLTLIATANQGSEATYESGFVIDKFPISRPNLTFSTLTVSNMSPEDSSIYLCSVVRHLNTEAFFGQGTRLTVV.